This T cell receptor beta chain was obtained from a study of cytomegalovirus exposure and HLA in healthy donors. Study results and limitations: Later analysis placed DRB1 highest and HLA-C lowest in TCR association rates, which differed by HLA locus. Among the sequence variants, a highly shared cluster was likely an artifact of sequencing.

This CDR3 has 12 amino acids. V gave up 5 bases and J gave up 12 bases; unmatched junction bases: 9. The germline V gene has CDR1 MNHEY and CDR2 SVGAGI. Remarks on this clone: Its matching antigen is unknown.

The primer mix had 60 Vbeta and 13 Jbeta primers. TCRdb's copy holds only in-frame clones and misses some; the assay was immunoSEQ multiplex PCR. The sample comprises tens of thousands of clones, 60% to 80% of which are singletons, and 2.2% rests with the top ten. Sequenced sample: PBMCs. This rearrangement joins TRBV6-5 to TRBJ1-2; 7 nucleotides agree with TRBD1. This TCR came from a man aged 40-55 years in good health and CMV-seronegative. CDR3 amino acids: CASSALTGEDTF. CDR3 sequence (DNA): TGTGCCAGCAGTGCGCTAACAGGGGAGGACACCTTC.